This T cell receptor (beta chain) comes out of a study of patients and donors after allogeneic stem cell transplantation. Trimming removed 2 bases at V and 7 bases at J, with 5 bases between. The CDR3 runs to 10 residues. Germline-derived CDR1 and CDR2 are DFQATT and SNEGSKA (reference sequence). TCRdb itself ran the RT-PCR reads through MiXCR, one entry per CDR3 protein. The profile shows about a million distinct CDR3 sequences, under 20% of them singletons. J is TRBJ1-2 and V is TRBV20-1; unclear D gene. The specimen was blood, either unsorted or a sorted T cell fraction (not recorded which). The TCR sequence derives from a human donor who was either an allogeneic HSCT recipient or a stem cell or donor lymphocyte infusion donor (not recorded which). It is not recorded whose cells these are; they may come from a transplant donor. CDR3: CSARSGGYTF. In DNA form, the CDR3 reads TGCAGTGCTAGATCTGGTGGCTACACCTTC.